This T cell receptor beta chain was observed in a study of identical twins. TCRdb reprocessed the 5' RACE reads via MiXCR and lists one record per CDR3 protein. The table records around 530,000 distinct CDR3 sequences, roughly 15% of them present only once. The V end lost 4 bases, the J end lost 5 bases, and 11 bases lay between the germline ends. This CDR3 region has 13 residues. CDR1 and CDR2 from the germline V gene are SGHDN and FVKESK. This clonotype has a handful of counts. The same data also went into a second study, on yellow fever vaccine responses in identical twins. This second study says: The authors reported partly convergent, partly personalized vaccine responses in identical twins.

Material: CD4+ T cells sorted from blood. The chain has TRBV14 and TRBJ2-5; D is possibly TRBD2 (5 bases). This sequence originates from a woman aged 18 to 35 in good health. The CDR3 sequence: CASSRGWEETQYF. CDR3 nucleotides: TGTGCCAGCAGCCGAGGCTGGGAGGAGACCCAGTACTTC.